A single sample is the source of the 2 T cell receptor beta chains below, sequenced in a study of blood T cell repertoires in COVID-19. Measured with immunoSEQ multiplex PCR; TCRdb has only the in-frame clones, and not every one. This sample has tens of thousands of clones, with less than 75% found just once. Sequencing input: peripheral blood. All receptors derive from a man in his sixties with acute or convalescent COVID-19.

V is TRBV19 and J is TRBJ2-7, with D possibly being TRBD1 (6 bases). The length of the CDR3 is 14 residues. Germline V gives CDR1 LNHDA, CDR2 SQIVND (reference sequence). V was clipped by 5 bases and J by 4 bases, with 15 bases between them. As DNA, the CDR3 is TGTGCCAGTAGTCTGTCGACAGGTTCTTACGAGCAGTACTTC. Its protein is CASSLSTGSYEQYF.

This chain connects TRBV6-6 to TRBJ2-1; D is undetermined. The germline V gene encodes CDR1 MNHNY and CDR2 SVGAGI (reference sequence). V lost 5 bases, J lost 7 bases, and 21 bases lay in between. CDR3 length equals 16 residues. The DNA for the CDR3 is TGTGCCAGCAGTCGCCTAGGCGACTCCTCCATTAATGAGCAGTTCTTC. Protein sequence: CASSRLGDSSINEQFF.